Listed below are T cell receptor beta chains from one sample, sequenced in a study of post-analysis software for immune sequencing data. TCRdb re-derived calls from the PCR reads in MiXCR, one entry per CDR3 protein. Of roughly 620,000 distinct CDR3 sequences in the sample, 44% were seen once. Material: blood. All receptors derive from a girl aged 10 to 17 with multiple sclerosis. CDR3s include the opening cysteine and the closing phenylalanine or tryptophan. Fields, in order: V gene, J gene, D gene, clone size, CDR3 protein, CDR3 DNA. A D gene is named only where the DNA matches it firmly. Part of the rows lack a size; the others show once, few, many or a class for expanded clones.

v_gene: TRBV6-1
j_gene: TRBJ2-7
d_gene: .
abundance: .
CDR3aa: CASSENHYEQYF
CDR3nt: TGTGCCAGCAGTGAAAACCACTACGAGCAGTACTTC

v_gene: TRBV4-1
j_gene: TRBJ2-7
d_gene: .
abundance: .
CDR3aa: CASSQEAGSSYEQYF
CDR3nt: TGCGCCAGCAGCCAAGAGGCAGGTAGCTCCTACGAGCAGTACTTC

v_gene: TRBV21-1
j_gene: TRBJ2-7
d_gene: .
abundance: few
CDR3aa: CASSRRQDRVYEQYF
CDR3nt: TGTGCCAGCAGCAGAAGGCAGGACAGGGTCTACGAGCAGTACTTC

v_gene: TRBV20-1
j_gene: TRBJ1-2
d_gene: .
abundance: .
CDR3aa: CSAPRGGNYGYTF
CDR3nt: TGCAGTGCCCCTAGGGGGGGTAACTATGGCTACACCTTC

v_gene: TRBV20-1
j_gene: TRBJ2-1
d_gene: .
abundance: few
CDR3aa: CSASGGGADNEQFF
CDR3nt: TGCAGTGCTAGCGGTGGGGGGGCGGACAATGAGCAGTTCTTC

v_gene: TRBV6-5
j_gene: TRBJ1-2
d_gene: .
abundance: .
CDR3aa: CASSYVPGDGDYGYTF
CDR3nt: TGTGCCAGCAGTTACGTCCCCGGCGACGGGGACTATGGCTACACCTTC

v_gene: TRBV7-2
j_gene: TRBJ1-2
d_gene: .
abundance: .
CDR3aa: CASSPRTASNYGYTF
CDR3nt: TGTGCCAGCAGCCCTAGGACAGCCAGTAACTATGGCTACACCTTC

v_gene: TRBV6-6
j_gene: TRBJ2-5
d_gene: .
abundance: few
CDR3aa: CASSYSPGGYQETQYF
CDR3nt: TGTGCCAGCAGTTACTCACCAGGGGGGTACCAAGAGACCCAGTACTTC

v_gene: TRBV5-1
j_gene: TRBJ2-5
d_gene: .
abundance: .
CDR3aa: CASSFGNNQETQYF
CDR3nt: TGCGCCAGCAGCTTTGGAAACAACCAAGAGACCCAGTACTTC

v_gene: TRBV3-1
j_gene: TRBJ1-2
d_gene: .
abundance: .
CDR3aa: CASSSRRRKTFTGYGYTF
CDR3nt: TGTGCCAGCAGCAGTCGACGAAGGAAGACCTTCACCGGCTATGGCTACACCTTC

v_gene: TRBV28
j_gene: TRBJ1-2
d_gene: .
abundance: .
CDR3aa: CTSSFAERYYGYTF
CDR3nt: TGTACCAGCAGTTTTGCCGAGCGGTACTATGGCTACACCTTC

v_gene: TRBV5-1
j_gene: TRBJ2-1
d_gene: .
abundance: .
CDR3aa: CASMRYNEQFF
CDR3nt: TGCGCCAGCATGAGATACAATGAGCAGTTCTTC

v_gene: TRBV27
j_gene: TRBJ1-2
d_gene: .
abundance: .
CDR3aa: CASSFGGEGGYTF
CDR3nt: TGTGCCAGCAGTTTCGGGGGCGAGGGAGGCTACACCTTC

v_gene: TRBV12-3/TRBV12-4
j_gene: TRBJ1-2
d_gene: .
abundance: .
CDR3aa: CASSLRREGYGYTF
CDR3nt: TGTGCCAGCAGTTTACGCAGGGAGGGCTATGGCTACACCTTC

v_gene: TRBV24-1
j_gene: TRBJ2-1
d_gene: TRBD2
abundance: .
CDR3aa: CATAGLAYNEQFF
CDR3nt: TGTGCCACCGCAGGACTAGCCTACAATGAGCAGTTCTTC

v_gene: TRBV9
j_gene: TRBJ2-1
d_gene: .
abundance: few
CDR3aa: CASSFSWRDGRDEQFF
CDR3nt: TGTGCCAGCAGCTTCTCCTGGAGGGACGGTCGGGATGAGCAGTTCTTC

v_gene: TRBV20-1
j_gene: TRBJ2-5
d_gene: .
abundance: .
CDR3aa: CSARDEETQYF
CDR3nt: TGCAGTGCTAGAGATGAAGAGACCCAGTACTTC

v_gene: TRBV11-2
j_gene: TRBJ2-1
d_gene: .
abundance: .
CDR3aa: CASSLDPQSAQFF
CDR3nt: TGTGCCAGCAGCTTAGATCCCCAGTCGGCGCAGTTCTTC

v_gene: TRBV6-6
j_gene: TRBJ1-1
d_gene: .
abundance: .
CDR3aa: CASSYTGGGAAFF
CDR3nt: TGTGCCAGCAGTTACACGGGGGGCGGTGCGGCTTTCTTT

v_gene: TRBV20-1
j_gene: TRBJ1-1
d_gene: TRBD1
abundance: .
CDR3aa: CSATRGGGGTEAFF
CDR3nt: TGCAGTGCCACGAGAGGGGGCGGGGGCACTGAAGCTTTCTTT

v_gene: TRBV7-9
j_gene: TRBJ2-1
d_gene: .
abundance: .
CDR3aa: CASSLEGPDYNEQFF
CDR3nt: TGTGCCAGCAGCTTAGAGGGACCTGATTACAATGAGCAGTTCTTC

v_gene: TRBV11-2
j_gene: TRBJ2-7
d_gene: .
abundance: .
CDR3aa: CASSLDRAGGYEQYF
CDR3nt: TGTGCCAGCAGCTTAGATAGGGCAGGCGGCTACGAGCAGTACTTC

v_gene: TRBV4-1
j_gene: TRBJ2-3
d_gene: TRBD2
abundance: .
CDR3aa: CASSLAGEIDTQYF
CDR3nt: TGCGCCAGCAGTTTAGCGGGAGAAATAGATACGCAGTATTTT

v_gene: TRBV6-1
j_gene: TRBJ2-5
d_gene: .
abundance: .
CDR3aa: CASRASQETQYF
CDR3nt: TGTGCCAGCCGGGCTTCCCAAGAGACCCAGTACTTC

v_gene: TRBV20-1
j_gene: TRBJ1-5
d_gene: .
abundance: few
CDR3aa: CSARDSLQPQHF
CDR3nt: TGCAGTGCTAGAGATTCCCTCCAGCCCCAGCATTTT

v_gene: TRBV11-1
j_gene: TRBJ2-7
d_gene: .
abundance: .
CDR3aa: CASRVDHEQYF
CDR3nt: TGTGCCAGCAGGGTTGACCACGAGCAGTACTTC

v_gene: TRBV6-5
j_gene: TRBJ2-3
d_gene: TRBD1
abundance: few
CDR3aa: CASSYAGQVTDTQYF
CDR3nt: TGTGCCAGCAGTTACGCGGGACAGGTCACAGATACGCAGTATTTT

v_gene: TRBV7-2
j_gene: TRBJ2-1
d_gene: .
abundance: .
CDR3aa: CASSLALAHNEQFF
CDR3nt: TGTGCCAGCAGCTTAGCGCTGGCCCACAATGAGCAGTTCTTC

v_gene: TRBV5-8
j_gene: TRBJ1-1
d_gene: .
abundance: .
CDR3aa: CASSLGGPDQAFF
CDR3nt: TGTGCCAGCAGCTTGGGGGGTCCGGACCAAGCTTTCTTT

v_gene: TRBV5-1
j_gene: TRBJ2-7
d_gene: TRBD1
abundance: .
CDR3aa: CASTHGGTGTYEQYF
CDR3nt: TGCGCCAGCACCCACGGTGGGACAGGGACCTACGAGCAGTACTTC

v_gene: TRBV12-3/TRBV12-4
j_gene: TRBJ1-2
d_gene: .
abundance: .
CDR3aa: CASSLATEPGGYTF
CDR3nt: TGTGCCAGCAGTTTAGCGACGGAACCGGGAGGCTACACCTTC

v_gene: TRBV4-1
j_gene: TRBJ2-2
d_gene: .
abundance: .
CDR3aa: CASSLGQTSQTGELFF
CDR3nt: TGCGCCAGCAGCCTCGGACAAACATCGCAGACCGGGGAGCTGTTTTTT

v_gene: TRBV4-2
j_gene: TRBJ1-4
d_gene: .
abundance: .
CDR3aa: CASSPQGLWEKLFF
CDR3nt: TGTGCCAGCAGCCCCCAGGGGCTTTGGGAAAAACTGTTTTTT

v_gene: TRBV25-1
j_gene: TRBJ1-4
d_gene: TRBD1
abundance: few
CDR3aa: CASNRDSELFGEKLFF
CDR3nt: TGTGCCAGCAACCGGGACAGCGAATTGTTTGGCGAAAAACTGTTTTTT

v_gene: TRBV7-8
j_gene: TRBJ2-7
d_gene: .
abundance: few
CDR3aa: CASSLVSGLGSSYEQYF
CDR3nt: TGTGCCAGCAGCTTAGTATCTGGGTTAGGGAGCTCCTACGAGCAGTACTTC

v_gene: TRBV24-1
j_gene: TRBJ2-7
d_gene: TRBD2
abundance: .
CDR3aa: CATSPSGNYEQYF
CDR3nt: TGTGCCACCAGTCCTAGCGGAAACTACGAGCAGTACTTC

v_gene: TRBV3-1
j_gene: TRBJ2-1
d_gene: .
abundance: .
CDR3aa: CASSLWGSDYNEQFF
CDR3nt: TGTGCCAGCAGCCTATGGGGGTCGGACTACAATGAGCAGTTCTTC

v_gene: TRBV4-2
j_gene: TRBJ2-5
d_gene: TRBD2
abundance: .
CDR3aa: CASSQTSGGQETQYF
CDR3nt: TGTGCCAGCAGCCAAACGTCGGGGGGCCAAGAGACCCAGTACTTC

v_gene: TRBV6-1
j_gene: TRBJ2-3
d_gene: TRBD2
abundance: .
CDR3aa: CASSEARLAGTRGTDTQYF
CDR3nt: TGTGCCAGCAGTGAAGCGCGATTAGCGGGCACAAGAGGCACAGATACGCAGTATTTT

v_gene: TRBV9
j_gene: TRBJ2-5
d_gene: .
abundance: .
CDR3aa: CASSPSLGLLETQYF
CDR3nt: TGTGCCAGCAGCCCCTCACTTGGCCTTTTAGAGACCCAGTACTTC

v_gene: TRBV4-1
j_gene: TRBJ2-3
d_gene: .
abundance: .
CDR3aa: CASSLSGTLLEDTQYF
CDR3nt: TGCGCCAGCAGCCTGTCCGGGACTCTATTGGAAGATACGCAGTATTTT